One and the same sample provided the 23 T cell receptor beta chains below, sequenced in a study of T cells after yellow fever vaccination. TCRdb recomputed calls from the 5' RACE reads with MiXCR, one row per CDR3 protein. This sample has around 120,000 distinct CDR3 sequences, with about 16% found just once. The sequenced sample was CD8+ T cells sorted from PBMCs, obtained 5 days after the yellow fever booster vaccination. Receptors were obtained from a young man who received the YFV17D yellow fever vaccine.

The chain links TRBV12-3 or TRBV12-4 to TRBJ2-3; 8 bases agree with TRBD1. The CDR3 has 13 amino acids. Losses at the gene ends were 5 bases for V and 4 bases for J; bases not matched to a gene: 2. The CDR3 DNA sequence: TGTGCCAGCAGTGGACAGGGCCCAGATACGCAGTATTTT. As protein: CASSGQGPDTQYF.

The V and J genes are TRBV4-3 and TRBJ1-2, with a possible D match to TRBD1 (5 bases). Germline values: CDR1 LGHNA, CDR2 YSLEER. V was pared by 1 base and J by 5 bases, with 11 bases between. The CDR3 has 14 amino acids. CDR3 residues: CASSQGGGGYGYTF. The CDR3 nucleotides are TGCGCCAGCAGCCAAGGGGGTGGGGGATATGGCTACACCTTC.

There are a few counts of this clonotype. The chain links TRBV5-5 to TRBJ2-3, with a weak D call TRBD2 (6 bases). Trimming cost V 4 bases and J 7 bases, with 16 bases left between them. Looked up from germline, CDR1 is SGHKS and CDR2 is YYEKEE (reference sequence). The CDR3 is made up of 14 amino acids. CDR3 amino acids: CASSPTADYNTQYF. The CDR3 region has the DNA TGTGCCAGCAGCCCCACAGCGGACTACAATACGCAGTATTTT.

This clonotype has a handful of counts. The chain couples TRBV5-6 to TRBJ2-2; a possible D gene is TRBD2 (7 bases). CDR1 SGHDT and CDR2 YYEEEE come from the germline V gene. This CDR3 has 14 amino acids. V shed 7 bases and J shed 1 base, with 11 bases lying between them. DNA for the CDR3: TGTGCCAGCGGGAGGGGGGAGAACACCGGGGAGCTGTTTTTT. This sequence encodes CASGRGENTGELFF.

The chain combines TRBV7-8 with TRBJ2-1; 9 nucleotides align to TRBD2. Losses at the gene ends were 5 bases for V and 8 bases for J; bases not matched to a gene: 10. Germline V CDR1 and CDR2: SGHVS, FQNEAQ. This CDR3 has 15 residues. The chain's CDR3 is CASSPISGLAYEQFF. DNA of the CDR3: TGTGCCAGCAGCCCTATCTCGGGACTAGCTTATGAGCAGTTCTTC.

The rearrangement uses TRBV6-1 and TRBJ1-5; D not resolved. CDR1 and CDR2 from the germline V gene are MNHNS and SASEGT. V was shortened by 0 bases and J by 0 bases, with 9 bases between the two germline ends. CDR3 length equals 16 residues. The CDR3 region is CASSEAEPYSNQPQHF. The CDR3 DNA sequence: TGTGCCAGCAGTGAAGCGGAGCCGTATAGCAATCAGCCCCAGCATTTT.

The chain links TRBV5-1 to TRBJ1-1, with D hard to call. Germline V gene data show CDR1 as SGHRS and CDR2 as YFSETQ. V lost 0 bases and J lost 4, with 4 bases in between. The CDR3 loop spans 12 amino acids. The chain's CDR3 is CASSLDLTEAFF. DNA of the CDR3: TGCGCCAGCAGCTTGGATCTCACTGAAGCTTTCTTT. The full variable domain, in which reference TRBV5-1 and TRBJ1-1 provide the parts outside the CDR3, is KAGVTQTPRYLIKTRGQQVTLSCSPISGHRSVSWYQQTPGQGLQFLFEYFSETQRNKGNFPGRFSGRQFSNSRSEMNVSTLELGDSALYLCASSLDLTEAFFGQGTRLTVV.

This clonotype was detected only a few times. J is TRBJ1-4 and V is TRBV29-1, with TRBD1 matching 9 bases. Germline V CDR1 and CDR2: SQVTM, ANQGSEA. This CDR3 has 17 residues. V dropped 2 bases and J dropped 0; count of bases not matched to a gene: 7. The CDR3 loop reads CSVELTGGTATNEKLFF. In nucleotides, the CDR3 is TGCAGCGTTGAACTGACAGGGGGGACTGCAACTAATGAAAAACTGTTTTTT.

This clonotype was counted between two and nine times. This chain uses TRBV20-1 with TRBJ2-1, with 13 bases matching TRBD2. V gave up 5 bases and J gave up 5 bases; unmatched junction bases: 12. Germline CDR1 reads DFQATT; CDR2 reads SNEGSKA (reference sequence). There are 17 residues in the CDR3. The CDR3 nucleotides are TGCAGTGCTGGGCCGAGACTAGCGGGGGGAAAACACAATGAGCAGTTCTTC. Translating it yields CSAGPRLAGGKHNEQFF.

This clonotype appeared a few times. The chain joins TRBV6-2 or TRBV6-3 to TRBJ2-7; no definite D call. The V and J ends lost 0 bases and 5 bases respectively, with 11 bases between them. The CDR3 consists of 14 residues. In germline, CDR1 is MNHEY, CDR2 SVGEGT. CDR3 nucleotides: TGTGCCAGCAGTTACTCGATAGATAGGGACGAGCAGTACGTC. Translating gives CASSYSIDRDEQYV.

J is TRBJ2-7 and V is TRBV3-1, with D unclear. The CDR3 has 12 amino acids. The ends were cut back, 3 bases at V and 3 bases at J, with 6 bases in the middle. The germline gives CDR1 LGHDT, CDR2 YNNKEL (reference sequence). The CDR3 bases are TGTGCCAGCAGCCATAACAGCTACGAGCAGTACTTC. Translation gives CASSHNSYEQYF.

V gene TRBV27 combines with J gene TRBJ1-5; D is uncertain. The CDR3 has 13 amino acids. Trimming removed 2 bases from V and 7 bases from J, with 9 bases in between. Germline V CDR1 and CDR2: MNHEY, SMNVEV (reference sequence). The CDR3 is CASSLKSWQPQHF. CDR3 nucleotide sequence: TGTGCCAGCAGTTTAAAGTCCTGGCAGCCCCAGCATTTT.

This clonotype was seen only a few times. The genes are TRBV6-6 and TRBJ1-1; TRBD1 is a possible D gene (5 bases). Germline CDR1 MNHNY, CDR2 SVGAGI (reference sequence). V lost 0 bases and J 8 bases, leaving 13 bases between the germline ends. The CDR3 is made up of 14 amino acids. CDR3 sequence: CASSYSSTGSEAFF. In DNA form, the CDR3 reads TGTGCCAGCAGTTACTCTTCAACAGGTTCCGAAGCTTTCTTT.

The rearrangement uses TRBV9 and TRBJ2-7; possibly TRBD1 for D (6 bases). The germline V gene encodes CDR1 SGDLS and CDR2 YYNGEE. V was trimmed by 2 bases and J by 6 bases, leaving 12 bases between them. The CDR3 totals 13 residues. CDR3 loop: CASSVLDSGEQYV. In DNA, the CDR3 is TGTGCCAGCAGCGTTCTGGACAGTGGCGAGCAGTACGTC.

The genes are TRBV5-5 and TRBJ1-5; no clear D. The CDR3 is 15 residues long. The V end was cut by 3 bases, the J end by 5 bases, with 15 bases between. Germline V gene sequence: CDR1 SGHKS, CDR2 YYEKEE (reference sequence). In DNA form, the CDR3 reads TGTGCCAGCAGCTCCCTTGCGGGCACTCATCAGCCCCAGCATTTT. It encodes CASSSLAGTHQPQHF.

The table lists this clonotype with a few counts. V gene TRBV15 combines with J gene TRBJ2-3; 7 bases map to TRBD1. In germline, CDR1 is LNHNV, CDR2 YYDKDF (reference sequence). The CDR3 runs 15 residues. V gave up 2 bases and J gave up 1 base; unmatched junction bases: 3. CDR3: CATSRTGTGTDTQYF. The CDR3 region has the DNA TGTGCCACCAGCAGAACCGGGACAGGCACAGATACGCAGTATTTT.

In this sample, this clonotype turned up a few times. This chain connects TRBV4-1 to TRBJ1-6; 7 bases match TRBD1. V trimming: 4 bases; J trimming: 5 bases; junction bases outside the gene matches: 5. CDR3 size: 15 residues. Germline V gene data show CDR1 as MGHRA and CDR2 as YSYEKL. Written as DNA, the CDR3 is TGCGCCAGCAGCCTCGTCGGGACAGATAATTCACCCCTCCACTTT. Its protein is CASSLVGTDNSPLHF.

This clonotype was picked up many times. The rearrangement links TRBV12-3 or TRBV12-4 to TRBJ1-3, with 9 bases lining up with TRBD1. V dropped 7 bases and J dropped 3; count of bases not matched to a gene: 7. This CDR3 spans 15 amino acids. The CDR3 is CASTQGQGLGNTIYF. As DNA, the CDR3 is TGTGCCAGCACCCAAGGACAGGGGCTTGGAAACACCATATATTTT.

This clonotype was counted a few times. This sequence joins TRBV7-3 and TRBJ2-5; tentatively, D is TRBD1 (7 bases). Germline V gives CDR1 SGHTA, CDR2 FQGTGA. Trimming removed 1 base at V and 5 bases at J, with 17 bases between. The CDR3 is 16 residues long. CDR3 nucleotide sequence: TGTGCCAGCAGCTTAAATGGAGGGGGCGCGGCGGAGACCCAGTACTTC. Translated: CASSLNGGGAAETQYF.

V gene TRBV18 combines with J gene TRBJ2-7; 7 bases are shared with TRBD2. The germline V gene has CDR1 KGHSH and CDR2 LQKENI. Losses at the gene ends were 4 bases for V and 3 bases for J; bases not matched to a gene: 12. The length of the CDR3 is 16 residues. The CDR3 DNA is TGTGCCAGCTCACGTTCCGGGGAGGGGACGGACTACGAGCAGTACTTC. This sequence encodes CASSRSGEGTDYEQYF.

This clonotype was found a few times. This chain's CDR3 is CASRGQGSDEQFF. In nucleotides, the CDR3 is TGTGCCAGCAGAGGACAGGGTAGCGATGAGCAGTTCTTC. The V gene is TRBV6-2 or TRBV6-3, the J gene TRBJ2-1; 8 nucleotides agree with TRBD1. Trimming cost V 6 bases and J 8 bases; bases outside gene matches: 6. CDR1 and CDR2 from the germline V gene are MNHEY and SVGEGT. The CDR3 has 13 residues.

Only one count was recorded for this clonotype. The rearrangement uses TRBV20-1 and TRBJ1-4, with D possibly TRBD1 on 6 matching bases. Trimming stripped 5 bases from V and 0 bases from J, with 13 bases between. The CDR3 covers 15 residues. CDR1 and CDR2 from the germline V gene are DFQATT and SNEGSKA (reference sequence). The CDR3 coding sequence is TGCAGTGCTCTCACGGACAGTCCAACTAATGAAAAACTGTTTTTT. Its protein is CSALTDSPTNEKLFF.

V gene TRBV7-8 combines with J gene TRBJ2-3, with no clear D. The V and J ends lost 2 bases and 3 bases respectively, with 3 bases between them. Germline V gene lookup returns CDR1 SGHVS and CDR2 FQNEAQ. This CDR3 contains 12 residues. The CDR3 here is CASSLRTDTQYF. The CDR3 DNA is TGTGCCAGCAGCTTAAGGACAGATACGCAGTATTTT.